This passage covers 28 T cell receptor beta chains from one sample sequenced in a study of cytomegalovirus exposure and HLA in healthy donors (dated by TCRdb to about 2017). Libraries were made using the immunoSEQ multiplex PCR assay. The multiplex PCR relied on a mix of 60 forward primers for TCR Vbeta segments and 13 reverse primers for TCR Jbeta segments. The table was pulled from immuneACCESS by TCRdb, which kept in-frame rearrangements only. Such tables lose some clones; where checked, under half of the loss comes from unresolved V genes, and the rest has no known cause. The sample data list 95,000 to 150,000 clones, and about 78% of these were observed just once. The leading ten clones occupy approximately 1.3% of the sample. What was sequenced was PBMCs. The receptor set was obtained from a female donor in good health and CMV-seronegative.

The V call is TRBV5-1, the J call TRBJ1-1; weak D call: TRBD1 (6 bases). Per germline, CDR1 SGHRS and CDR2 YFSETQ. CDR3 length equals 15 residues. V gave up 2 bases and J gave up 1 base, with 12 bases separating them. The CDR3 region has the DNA TGCGCCAGCAGCTTCACAGGGCCAGGGAACACTGAAGCTTTCTTT. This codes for CASSFTGPGNTEAFF.

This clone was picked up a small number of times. In nucleotides, the CDR3 is TGTGCCAGCAGCCCCCCGGGAGGGAATAGGTTCGGCTATGGCTACACCTTC. Its protein product is CASSPPGGNRFGYGYTF. V usage is TRBV7-2 and J usage is TRBJ1-2; D not certain. Germline V gene data show CDR1 as SGHTA and CDR2 as FQGNSA. CDR3 length equals 17 residues. The ends were cut back, 5 bases at V and 4 bases at J, with 23 bases in the middle.

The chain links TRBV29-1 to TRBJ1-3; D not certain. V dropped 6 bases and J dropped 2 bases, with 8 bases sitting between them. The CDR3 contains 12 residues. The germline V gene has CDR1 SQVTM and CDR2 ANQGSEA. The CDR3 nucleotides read TGCAGCGTCGGAGTGGCTGGAAACACCATATATTTT. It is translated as CSVGVAGNTIYF.

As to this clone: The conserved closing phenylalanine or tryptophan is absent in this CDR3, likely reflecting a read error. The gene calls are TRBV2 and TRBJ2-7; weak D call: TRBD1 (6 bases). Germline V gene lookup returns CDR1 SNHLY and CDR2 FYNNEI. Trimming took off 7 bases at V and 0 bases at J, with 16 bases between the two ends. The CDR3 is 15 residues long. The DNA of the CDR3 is TGTGCCAGCAACAAGCAGGGGTCAAGCTCCTACGAGCAGTACCTC. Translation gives CASNKQGSSSYEQYL.

The CDR3 region is CASSYSNQAPVYEQYF. DNA of the CDR3: TGTGCCAGCAGTTACTCTAATCAGGCTCCCGTGTACGAGCAGTACTTC. The chain recombines TRBV6-5 with TRBJ2-7, with D unresolved. Germline V CDR1 and CDR2: MNHEY, SVGAGI. The V and J ends lost 0 bases and 4 bases respectively, with 16 bases between them. The CDR3 is made up of 16 amino acids.

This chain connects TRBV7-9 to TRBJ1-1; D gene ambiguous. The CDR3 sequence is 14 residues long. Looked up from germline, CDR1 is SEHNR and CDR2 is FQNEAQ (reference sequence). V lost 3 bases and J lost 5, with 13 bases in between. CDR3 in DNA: TGTGCCAGCAGCTTGACCGGGGAACTTACTGAAGCTTTCTTT. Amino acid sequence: CASSLTGELTEAFF.

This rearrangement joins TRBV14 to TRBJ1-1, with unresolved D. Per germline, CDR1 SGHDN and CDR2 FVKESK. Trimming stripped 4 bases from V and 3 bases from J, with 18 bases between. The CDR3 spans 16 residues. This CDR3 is CASSRGGWEFYTEAFF. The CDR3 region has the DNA TGTGCCAGCAGCCGAGGCGGGTGGGAGTTTTACACTGAAGCTTTCTTT.

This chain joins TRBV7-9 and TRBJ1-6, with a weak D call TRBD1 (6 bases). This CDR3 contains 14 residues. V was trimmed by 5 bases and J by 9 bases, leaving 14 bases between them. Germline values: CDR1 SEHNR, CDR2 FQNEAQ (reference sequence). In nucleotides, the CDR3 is TGTGCCAGCAGCCCCCGAGCAGGGGTTTCACCCCTCCACTTT. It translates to CASSPRAGVSPLHF.

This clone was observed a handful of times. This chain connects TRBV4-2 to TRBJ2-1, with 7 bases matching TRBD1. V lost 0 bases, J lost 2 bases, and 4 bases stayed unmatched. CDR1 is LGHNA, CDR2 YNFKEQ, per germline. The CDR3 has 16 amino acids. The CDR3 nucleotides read TGTGCCAGCAGCCAAGATGAGGGGGCCCCCTACAATGAGCAGTTCTTC. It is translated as CASSQDEGAPYNEQFF.

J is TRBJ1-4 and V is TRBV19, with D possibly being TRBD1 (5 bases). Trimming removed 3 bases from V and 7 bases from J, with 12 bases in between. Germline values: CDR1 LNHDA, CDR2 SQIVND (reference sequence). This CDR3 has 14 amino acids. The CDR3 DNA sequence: TGTGCCAGTAGTATGCGCGGGGGTTCTGAAAAACTGTTTTTT. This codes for CASSMRGGSEKLFF.

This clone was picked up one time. This CDR3 reads CASSLRLGAWAYEQYF. The CDR3 DNA sequence: TGTGCCAGCAGTTTAAGGCTGGGCGCATGGGCGTACGAGCAGTACTTC. The chain joins TRBV27 to TRBJ2-7; no clear D gene. CDR1 and CDR2 from the germline V gene are MNHEY and SMNVEV (reference sequence). Trimming shortened V by 2 bases and J by 4 bases, and 18 bases separated the two germline ends. The CDR3 length is 16 residues.

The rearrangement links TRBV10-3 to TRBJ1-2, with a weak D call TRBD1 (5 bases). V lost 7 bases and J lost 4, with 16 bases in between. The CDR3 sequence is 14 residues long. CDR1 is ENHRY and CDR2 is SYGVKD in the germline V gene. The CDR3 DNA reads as TGTGCCATCAAGAACGGAGATAGGGGCTATGGCTACACCTTC. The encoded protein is CAIKNGDRGYGYTF.

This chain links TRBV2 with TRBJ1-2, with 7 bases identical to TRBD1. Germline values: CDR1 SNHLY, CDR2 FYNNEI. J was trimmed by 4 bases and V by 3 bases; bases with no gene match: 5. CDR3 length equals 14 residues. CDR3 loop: CASSEQGQTYGYTF. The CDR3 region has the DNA TGTGCCAGCAGTGAGCAGGGACAGACCTATGGCTACACCTTC.

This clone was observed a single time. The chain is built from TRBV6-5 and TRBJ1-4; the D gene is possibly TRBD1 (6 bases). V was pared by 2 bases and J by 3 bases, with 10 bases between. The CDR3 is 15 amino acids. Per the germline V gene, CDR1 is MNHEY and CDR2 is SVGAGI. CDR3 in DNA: TGTGCCAGCAGTTACGGTCAGGGGTCTAATGAAAAACTGTTTTTT. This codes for CASSYGQGSNEKLFF.

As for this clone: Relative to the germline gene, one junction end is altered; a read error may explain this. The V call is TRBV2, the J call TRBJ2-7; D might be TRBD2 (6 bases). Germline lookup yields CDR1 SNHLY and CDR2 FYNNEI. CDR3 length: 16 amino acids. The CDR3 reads CASSDFTGTVPYEQYF. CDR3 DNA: TGTGCTAGCAGTGACTTTACCGGGACTGTACCCTACGAGCAGTACTTC. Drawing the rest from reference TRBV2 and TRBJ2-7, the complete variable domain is EPEVTQTPSHQVTQMGQEVILRCVPISNHLYFYWYRQILGQKVEFLVSFYNNEISEKSEIFDDQFSVERPDGSNFTLKIRSTKLEDSAMYFCASSDFTGTVPYEQYFGPGTRLTVT.

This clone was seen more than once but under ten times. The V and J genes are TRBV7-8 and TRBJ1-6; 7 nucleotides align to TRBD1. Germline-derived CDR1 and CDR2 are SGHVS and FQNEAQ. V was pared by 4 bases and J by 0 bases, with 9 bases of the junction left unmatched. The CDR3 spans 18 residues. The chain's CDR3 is CASSSPGQQSSYNSPLHF. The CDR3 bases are TGTGCCAGCAGCTCTCCGGGACAGCAGAGCTCCTATAATTCACCCCTCCACTTT.

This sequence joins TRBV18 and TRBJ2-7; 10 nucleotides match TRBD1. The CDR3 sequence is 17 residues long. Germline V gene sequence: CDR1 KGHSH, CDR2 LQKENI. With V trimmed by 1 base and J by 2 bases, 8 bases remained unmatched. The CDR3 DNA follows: TGTGCCAGCTCACCACGTACTTCCGGGACAGGGGCCTACGAGCAGTACTTC. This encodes CASSPRTSGTGAYEQYF.

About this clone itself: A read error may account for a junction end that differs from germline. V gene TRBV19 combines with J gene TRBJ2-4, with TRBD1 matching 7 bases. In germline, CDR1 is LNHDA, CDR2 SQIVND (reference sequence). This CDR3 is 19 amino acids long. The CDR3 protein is CASSETTGTLRLAKNSQYF. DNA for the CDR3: TGTGCCAGTAGTGAGACGACAGGGACACTACGGTTAGCCAAAAACAGTCAGTACTTC.

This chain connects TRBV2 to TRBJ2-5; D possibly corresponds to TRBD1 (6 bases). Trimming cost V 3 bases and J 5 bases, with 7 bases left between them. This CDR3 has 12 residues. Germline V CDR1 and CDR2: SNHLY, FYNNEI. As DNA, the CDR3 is TGTGCCAGCAGTGACGACAGGGAGACCCAGTACTTC. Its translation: CASSDDRETQYF.

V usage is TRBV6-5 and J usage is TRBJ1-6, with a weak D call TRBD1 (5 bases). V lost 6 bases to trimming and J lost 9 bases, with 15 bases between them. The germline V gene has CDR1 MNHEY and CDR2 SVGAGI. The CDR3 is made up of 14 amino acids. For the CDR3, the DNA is TGTGCCAGCAGCCGACAGTCTCCCACTTCACCCCTCCACTTT. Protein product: CASSRQSPTSPLHF.

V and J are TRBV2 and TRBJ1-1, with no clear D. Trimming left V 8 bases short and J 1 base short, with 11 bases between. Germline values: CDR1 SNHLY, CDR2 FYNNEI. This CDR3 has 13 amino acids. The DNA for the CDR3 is TGTGCCAGCTGTACTGAGAGGAACACTGAAGCTTTCTTT. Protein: CASCTERNTEAFF.

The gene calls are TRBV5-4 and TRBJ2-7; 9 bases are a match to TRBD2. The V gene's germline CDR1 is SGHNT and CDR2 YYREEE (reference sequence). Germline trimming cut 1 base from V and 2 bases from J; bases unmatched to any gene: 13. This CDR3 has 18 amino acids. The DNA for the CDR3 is TGTGCCAGCAGCTTGATGGCGAGCGGGAGGCCACAACCCTACGAGCAGTACTTC. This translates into CASSLMASGRPQPYEQYF.

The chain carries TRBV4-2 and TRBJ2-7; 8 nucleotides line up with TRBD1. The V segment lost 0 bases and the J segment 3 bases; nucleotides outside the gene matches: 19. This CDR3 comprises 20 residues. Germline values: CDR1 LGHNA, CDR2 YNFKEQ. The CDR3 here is CASSQERSRGLSSVVYEQYF. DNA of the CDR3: TGTGCCAGCAGCCAAGAGAGGTCCAGGGGGCTAAGCTCGGTGGTCTACGAGCAGTACTTC.

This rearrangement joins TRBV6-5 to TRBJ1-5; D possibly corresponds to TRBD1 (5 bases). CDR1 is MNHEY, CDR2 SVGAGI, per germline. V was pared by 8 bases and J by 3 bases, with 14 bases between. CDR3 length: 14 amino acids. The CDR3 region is CASRMRGTNQPQHF. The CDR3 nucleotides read TGTGCCAGCCGTATGCGGGGGACCAATCAGCCCCAGCATTTT.

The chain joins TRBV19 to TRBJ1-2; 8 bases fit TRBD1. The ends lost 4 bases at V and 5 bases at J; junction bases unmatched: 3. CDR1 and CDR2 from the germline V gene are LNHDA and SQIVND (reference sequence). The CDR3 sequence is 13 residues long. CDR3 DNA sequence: TGTGCCAGTAGTACAACAGGGGGGTATGGCTACACCTTC. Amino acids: CASSTTGGYGYTF.

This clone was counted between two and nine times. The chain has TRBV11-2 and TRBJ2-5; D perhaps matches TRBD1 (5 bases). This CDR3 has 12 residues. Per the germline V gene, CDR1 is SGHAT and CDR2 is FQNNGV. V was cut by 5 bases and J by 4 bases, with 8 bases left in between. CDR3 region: CASSIQGETQYF. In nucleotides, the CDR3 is TGTGCCAGCAGCATCCAGGGAGAGACCCAGTACTTC.

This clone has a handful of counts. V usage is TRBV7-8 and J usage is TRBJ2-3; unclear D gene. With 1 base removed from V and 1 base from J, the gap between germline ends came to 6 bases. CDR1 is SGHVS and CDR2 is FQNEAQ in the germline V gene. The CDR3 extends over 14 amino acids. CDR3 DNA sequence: TGTGCCAGCAGCTTAGTTCCTCGCACAGATACGCAGTATTTT. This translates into CASSLVPRTDTQYF.

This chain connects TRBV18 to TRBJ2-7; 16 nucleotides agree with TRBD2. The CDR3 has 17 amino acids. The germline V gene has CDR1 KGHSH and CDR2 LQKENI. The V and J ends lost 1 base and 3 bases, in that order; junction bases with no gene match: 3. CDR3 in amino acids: CASSPLGLAGGDYEQYF. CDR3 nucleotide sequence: TGTGCCAGCTCACCACTGGGACTAGCGGGGGGGGACTACGAGCAGTACTTC.